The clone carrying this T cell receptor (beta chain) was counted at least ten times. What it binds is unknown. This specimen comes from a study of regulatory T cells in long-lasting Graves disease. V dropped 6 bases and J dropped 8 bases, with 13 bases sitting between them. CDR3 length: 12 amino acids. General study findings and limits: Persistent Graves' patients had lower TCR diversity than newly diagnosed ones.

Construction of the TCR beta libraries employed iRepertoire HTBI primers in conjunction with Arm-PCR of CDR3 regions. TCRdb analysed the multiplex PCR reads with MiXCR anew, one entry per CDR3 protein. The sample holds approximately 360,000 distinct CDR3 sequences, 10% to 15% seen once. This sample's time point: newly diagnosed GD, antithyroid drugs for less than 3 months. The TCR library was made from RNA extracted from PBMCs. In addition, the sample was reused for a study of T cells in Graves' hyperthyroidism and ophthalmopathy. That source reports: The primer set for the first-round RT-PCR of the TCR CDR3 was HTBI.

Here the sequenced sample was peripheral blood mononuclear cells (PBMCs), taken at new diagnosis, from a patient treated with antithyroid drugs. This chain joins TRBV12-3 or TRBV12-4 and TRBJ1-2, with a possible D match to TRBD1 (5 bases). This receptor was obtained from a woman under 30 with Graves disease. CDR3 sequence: CASRAGPPGYTF. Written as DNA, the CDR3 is TGTGCCAGCAGGGCAGGGCCCCCCGGCTACACCTTC.